The clone carrying this T cell receptor (beta chain) was observed many times. The antigen is undetermined. The sample originates from a study of T cell repertoires in cytomegalovirus infection. Study as a whole: It was recently identified HLA-C-restricted and well-studied HLA-B-restricted CMV epitopes that the study used. Public TCR beta signature analysis indicated the presence of both CMV infection and matching HLA type.

The CDR3 runs 22 residues. The germline CDR1 and CDR2 sequences are SGHTA and FQGNSA. V lost 4 bases, J lost 5 bases, and 36 bases lay in between. General observations from the study: Individuals carrying CMV plus the relevant HLA were identified by cumulative frequency of public TCR beta families. Across the ex vivo response, the dominant clonotypes were HLA-C-restricted CMV-specific TCR beta clonotypes.

TCRdb passed the reads through MiXCR, listing each CDR3 protein once. In the table there are around 900,000 distinct CDR3 sequences, roughly 30% of which are singletons. The TCR comes from a human donor in good health (CMV status not recorded). Some clones in this sample may be carry-over from other donors' samples. The sample here was cultured CD8+ T cells from PBMCs, taken from culture after CMV antigen stimulation. The V and J genes are TRBV7-2 and TRBJ2-1; possible D gene TRBD1, 5 bases. CDR3 sequence reads: CASSSTLYLTESDIFRDNEQFF. The CDR3 region has the DNA TGTGCCAGCAGCTCAACCTTGTACCTGACCGAGTCGGACATCTTCAGGGACAATGAGCAGTTCTTC.